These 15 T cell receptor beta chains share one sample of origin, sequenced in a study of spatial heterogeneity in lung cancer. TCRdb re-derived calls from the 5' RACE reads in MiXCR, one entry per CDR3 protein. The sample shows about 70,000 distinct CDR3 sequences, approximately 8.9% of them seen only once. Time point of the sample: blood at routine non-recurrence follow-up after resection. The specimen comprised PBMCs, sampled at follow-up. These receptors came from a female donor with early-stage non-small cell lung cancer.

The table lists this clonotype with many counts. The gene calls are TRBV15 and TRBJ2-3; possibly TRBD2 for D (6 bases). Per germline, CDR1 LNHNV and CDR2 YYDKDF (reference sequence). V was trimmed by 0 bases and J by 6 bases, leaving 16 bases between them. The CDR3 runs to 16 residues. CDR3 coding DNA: TGTGCCACCAGCAGAGAATCGGGAGTTCAAGGGGATACGCAGTATTTT. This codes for CATSRESGVQGDTQYF.

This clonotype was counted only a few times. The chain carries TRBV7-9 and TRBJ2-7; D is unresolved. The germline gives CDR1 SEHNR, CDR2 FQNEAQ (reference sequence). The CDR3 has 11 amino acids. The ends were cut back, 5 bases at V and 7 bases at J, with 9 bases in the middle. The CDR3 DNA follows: TGTGCCAGCAGCGCCGCGAGGGAGCAGTACTTC. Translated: CASSAAREQYF.

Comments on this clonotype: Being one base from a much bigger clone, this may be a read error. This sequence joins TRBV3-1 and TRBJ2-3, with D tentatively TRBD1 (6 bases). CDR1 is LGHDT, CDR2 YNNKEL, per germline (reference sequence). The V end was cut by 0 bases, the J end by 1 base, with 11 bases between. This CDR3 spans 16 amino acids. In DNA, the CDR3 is TGTGCCAGCAGCCAAGATCCAGGGGAGTGCACAGATACGCAGTATTTT. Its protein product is CASSQDPGECTDTQYF.

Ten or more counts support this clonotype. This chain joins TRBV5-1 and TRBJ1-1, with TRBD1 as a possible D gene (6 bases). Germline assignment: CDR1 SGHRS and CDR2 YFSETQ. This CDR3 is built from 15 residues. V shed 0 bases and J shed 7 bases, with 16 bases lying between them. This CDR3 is CASSLVARGSGEAFF. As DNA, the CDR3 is TGCGCCAGCAGCTTGGTTGCCAGGGGATCGGGTGAAGCTTTCTTT. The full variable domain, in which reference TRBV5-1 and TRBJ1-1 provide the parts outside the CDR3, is KAGVTQTPRYLIKTRGQQVTLSCSPISGHRSVSWYQQTPGQGLQFLFEYFSETQRNKGNFPGRFSGRQFSNSRSEMNVSTLELGDSALYLCASSLVARGSGEAFFGQGTRLTVV.

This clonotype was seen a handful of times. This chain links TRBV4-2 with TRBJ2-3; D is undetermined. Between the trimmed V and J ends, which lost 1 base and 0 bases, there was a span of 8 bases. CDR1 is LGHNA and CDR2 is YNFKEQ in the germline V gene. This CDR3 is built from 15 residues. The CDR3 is CASSQGSPSTDTQYF. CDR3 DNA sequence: TGTGCCAGCAGCCAAGGAAGCCCCAGCACAGATACGCAGTATTTT.

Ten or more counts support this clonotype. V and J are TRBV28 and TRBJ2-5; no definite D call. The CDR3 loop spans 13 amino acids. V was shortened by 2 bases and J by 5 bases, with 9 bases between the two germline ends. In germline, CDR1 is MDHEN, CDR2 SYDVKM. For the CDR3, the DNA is TGTGCCAGCAGTTTAGGGCGGCGCGAGACCCAGTACTTC. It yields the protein CASSLGRRETQYF.

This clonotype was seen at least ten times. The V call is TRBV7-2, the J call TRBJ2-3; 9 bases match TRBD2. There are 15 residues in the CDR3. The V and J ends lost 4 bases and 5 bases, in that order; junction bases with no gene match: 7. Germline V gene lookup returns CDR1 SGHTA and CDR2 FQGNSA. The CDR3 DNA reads TGTGCCAGCAGCTCCGTAGCGGGAGTAATAGATACGCAGTATTTT. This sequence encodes CASSSVAGVIDTQYF.

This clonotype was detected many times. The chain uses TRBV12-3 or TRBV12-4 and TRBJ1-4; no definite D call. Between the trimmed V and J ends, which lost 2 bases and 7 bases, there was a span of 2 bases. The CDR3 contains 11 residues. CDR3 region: CASSLREKLFF. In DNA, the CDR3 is TGTGCCAGCAGTTTACGTGAAAAACTGTTTTTT.

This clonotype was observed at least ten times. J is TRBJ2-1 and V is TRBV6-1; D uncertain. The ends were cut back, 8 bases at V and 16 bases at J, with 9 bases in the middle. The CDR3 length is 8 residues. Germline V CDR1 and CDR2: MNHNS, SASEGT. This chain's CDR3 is CASPKEFF. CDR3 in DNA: TGTGCCAGCCCTAAGGAATTCTTC.

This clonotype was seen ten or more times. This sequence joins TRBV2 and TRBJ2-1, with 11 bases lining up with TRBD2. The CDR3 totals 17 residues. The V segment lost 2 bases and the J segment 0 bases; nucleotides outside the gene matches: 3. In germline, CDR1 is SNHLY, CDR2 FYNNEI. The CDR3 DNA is TGTGCCAGCAGTGAAACAACTAGCGGGAGCTCCTACAATGAGCAGTTCTTC. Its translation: CASSETTSGSSYNEQFF.

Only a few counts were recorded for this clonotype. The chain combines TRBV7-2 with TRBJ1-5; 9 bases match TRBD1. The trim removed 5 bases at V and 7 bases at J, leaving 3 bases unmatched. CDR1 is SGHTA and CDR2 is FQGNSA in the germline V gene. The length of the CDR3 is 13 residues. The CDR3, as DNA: TGTGCCAGCAGCCTGGGACAGGGCCAGCCCCAGCATTTT. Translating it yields CASSLGQGQPQHF.

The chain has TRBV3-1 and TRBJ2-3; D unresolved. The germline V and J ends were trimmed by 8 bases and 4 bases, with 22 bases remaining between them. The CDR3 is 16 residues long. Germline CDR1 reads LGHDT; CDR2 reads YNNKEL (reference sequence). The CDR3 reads CASGITSESHADTQYF. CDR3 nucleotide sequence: TGTGCCAGCGGGATAACCTCCGAAAGTCATGCAGATACGCAGTATTTT.

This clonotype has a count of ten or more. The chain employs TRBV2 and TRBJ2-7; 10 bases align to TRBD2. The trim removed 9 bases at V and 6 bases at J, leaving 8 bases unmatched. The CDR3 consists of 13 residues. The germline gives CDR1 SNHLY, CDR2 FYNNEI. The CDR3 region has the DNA TGTGCCAGAGGCAAGCGGGAGGGTCCCGAGCAGTACTTC. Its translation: CARGKREGPEQYF.

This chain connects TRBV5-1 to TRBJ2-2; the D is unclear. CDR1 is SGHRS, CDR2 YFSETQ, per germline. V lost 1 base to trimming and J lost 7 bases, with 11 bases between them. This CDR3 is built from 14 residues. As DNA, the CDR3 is TGCGCCAGCAGCTTGTTGAACTCTCTCGGGGAGCTGTTTTTT. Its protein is CASSLLNSLGELFF.

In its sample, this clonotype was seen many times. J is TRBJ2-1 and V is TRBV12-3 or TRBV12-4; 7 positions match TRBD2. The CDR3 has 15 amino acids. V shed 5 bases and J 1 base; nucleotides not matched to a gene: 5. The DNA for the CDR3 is TGTGCCAGCAGTGAGCGGGGTACTTCCTACAATGAGCAGTTCTTC. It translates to CASSERGTSYNEQFF.